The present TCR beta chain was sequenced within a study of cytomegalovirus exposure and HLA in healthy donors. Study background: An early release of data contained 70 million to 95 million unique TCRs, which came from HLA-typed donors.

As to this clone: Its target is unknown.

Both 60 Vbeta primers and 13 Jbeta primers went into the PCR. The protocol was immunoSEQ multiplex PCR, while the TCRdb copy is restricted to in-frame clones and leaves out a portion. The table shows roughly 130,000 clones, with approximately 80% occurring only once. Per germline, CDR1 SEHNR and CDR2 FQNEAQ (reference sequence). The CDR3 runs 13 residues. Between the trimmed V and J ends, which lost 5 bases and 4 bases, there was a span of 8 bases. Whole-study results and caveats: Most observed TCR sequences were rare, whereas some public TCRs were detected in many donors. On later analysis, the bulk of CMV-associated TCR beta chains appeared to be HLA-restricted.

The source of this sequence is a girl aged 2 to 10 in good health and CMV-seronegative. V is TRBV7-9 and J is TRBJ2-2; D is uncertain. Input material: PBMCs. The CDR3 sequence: CASSPDITGELFF. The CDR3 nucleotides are TGTGCCAGCAGCCCAGACATCACCGGGGAGCTGTTTTTT.